These 13 T cell receptor beta chains came from one sample sequenced in a study of blood T cell repertoires in COVID-19. Produced via immunoSEQ multiplex PCR; TCRdb's table is partial and in-frame only. The sample consists of 40,000 to 50,000 clones, around 85% of them appearing once. The sample comprised peripheral blood. These receptor sequences come from a human donor in a cohort sampled during active COVID-19.

The chain has TRBV2 and TRBJ1-1; 8 bases align to TRBD1. Germline assignment: CDR1 SNHLY and CDR2 FYNNEI. V dropped 6 bases and J dropped 3; count of bases not matched to a gene: 6. The CDR3 covers 14 residues. This chain's CDR3 is CASSADREYTEAFF. The DNA of the CDR3 is TGTGCCAGCAGCGCGGACAGGGAGTACACTGAAGCTTTCTTT.

The chain carries TRBV3-1 (or the pseudogene TRBV3-2) and TRBJ2-5; D unresolved. Trimming took 1 base from V and 4 from J, leaving 7 bases between them. Per germline, CDR1 LGHDT and CDR2 YNNKEL (reference sequence). The CDR3 runs to 13 residues. The CDR3 nucleotides are TGTGCCAGCAGCCAAGCCCTCGGAGAGACCCAGTACTTC. It is translated as CASSQALGETQYF.

The V and J genes are TRBV7-9 and TRBJ1-4, with D hard to call. The CDR3 sequence is 17 residues long. The V gene's germline CDR1 is SEHNR and CDR2 FQNEAQ (reference sequence). V lost 1 base and J 4 bases, leaving 16 bases between the germline ends. CDR3 bases: TGTGCCAGCAGCTTAGTTGACGGGAGGCTCCTTAATGAAAAACTGTTTTTT. It encodes CASSLVDGRLLNEKLFF.

The chain couples TRBV29-1 to TRBJ1-2, with 7 bases aligning to TRBD1. In germline, CDR1 is SQVTM, CDR2 ANQGSEA. Germline trimming cut 7 bases from V and 7 bases from J; bases unmatched to any gene: 6. The length of the CDR3 is 11 residues. This CDR3 is CSARTGSGYTF. The DNA of the CDR3 is TGCAGCGCCCGGACAGGCTCTGGCTACACCTTC.

V and J are TRBV6-6 and TRBJ2-7; the match to TRBD1 covers 8 bases. In germline, CDR1 is MNHNY, CDR2 SVGAGI (reference sequence). The J segment lost 1 base and the V segment lost 6 bases, leaving 8 bases of the junction unmatched. The CDR3 contains 15 residues. CDR3 bases: TGTGCCAGCAGCCCTGCGACAGGGGTTTCCTACGAGCAGTACTTC. Encoded protein: CASSPATGVSYEQYF.

V gene TRBV5-1 combines with J gene TRBJ2-7, with 8 bases identical to TRBD1. The CDR3 loop spans 15 amino acids. Germline V gene sequence: CDR1 SGHRS, CDR2 YFSETQ. V shed 0 bases and J 5 bases; nucleotides not matched to a gene: 7. CDR3 sequence reads: CASSLDSGGRDEQYF. DNA of the CDR3: TGCGCCAGCAGCTTGGACTCAGGGGGCAGGGACGAGCAGTACTTC.

This clone was observed a handful of times. The V gene is TRBV6-4, the J gene TRBJ1-5, with 9 bases identical to TRBD1. The germline V gene encodes CDR1 MRHNA and CDR2 SNTAGT. CDR3 length: 15 amino acids. J lost 11 bases, V lost 6 bases, and 14 bases had no gene match. DNA for the CDR3: TGTGCCAGCAGAAAACCCCTGGACAGGGGAAGGGCCCAGCATTTT. It codes for CASRKPLDRGRAQHF.

The V and J genes are TRBV6-6 and TRBJ2-5; no definite D call. Trimming left V 5 bases short and J 4 bases short, with 17 bases between. CDR3 length: 15 amino acids. Germline V gene sequence: CDR1 MNHNY, CDR2 SVGAGI (reference sequence). The CDR3 spells CASSIQPLGSETQYF. The CDR3 DNA sequence: TGTGCCAGCAGTATCCAGCCGCTCGGGTCAGAGACCCAGTACTTC.

This clone was detected a few times. V and J are TRBV5-8 and TRBJ2-1; TRBD1 matches at 11 bases. Germline CDR1 is SGHTS and CDR2 is YDEGEE. Trimming cost V 4 bases and J 2 bases; bases outside gene matches: 2. The CDR3 length is 15 residues. CDR3 sequence (DNA): TGTGCCAGCAGCCGGGACAGGGGGACCTACAATGAGCAGTTCTTC. Translating gives CASSRDRGTYNEQFF.

The chain couples TRBV18 to TRBJ2-2, with 8 bases lining up with TRBD1. Trimming took 3 bases from V and 3 from J; bases not matched to a gene: 3. Per germline, CDR1 KGHSH and CDR2 LQKENI. The CDR3 runs 15 residues. In DNA, the CDR3 is TGTGCCAGCTCACCGGGACAGGACCACACCGGGGAGCTGTTTTTT. Protein: CASSPGQDHTGELFF.

On this clone: The same CDR3 is also encoded by other DNA sequences in this sample. The rearrangement links TRBV28 to TRBJ2-1; 7 bases are a match to TRBD1. The CDR3 runs to 15 residues. Unmatched junction bases numbered 5, after V lost 6 bases and J lost 0 bases. The germline V gene encodes CDR1 MDHEN and CDR2 SYDVKM. CDR3 loop: CASSRDSSSYNEQFF. The CDR3 nucleotides read TGTGCCAGCAGCCGGGACAGTAGCTCCTACAATGAGCAGTTCTTC.

The V and J genes are TRBV4-1 and TRBJ2-7; 8 bases are a match to TRBD2. The length of the CDR3 is 15 residues. Germline values: CDR1 MGHRA, CDR2 YSYEKL. V gave up 3 bases and J gave up 2 bases; unmatched junction bases: 6. This CDR3 reads CASSQQLAETYEQYF. DNA of the CDR3: TGCGCCAGCAGCCAGCAACTAGCGGAGACCTACGAGCAGTACTTC.

This chain's CDR3 is CASSAGTRAIQYF. CDR3 nucleotides: TGTGCCAGCAGCGCCGGGACTAGGGCTATTCAGTACTTC. J is TRBJ2-4 and V is TRBV9, with 8 bases identical to TRBD2. After removal of 3 bases from V and 10 bases from J, the junction contained 6 bases not matched to a gene. Germline CDR1 and CDR2: SGDLS and YYNGEE. The CDR3 runs 13 residues.